This TCR beta chain was retrieved from a study of shared clonotypes between healthy human individuals. Naivety among CD8 cells was defined by CD45RO negativity and positive CCR7 selection, thereby excluding terminally differentiated effector memory CD45RA+ cells. Profiled with immunoSEQ multiplex PCR; TCRdb holds only in-frame clones, not every one. The sample includes about 800,000 clones, 95% to 97% of them seen just once. The sequenced material came from naive CD8+ T cells sorted from blood. This clonotype originated in a man under 40 in good health.

The CDR3 DNA reads as TGTGCCAGCCACGCTAGCGGAAACTACGAGCAGTACTTC. It encodes CASHASGNYEQYF. V gene TRBV27 combines with J gene TRBJ2-7, with 7 bases that match TRBD2. Trimming cost V 8 bases and J 3 bases; bases outside gene matches: 7. From germline, CDR1 is MNHEY and CDR2 SMNVEV (reference sequence). This CDR3 is built from 13 residues.